This T cell receptor beta chain was captured by sequencing in a study of blood T cell repertoires in COVID-19 (dated by TCRdb to the early 2020s). Background on the whole study: The collaborator samples originated in the United States, Italy and Spain and spanned the acute and convalescent phases of COVID-19. The material from the prospective study consisted of cDNA or gDNA derived from T cells, B-cell-depleted T cells, or PBMCs. The dataset comprised deeply sampled blood TCRbeta repertoires from subjects exposed to, actively infected with, or recovered from COVID-19. The repertoires were made available in a free public database intended to serve as a resource for research on the immune response to SARS-CoV-2. The samples were drawn from the first 160 participants of the ongoing ImmuneRACE study and from 1,200 or so subjects provided by 6 global collaborators. The sample metadata nearly always contained a de-identified subject ID, COVID-19 status, age in years and sex. HLA class I and class II types, where available, came from metadata supplied by the sample provider rather than from assay-based typing.

The immunoSEQ Assay, a bias-controlled multiplex PCR, was used to amplify TCRbeta CDR3 regions from genomic DNA. The paper's data handling went like this. Within the assay, amplification of reference gene primers was used to estimate how many nucleated cells each sample contained. To quantify the absolute abundance of each unique TCRbeta CDR3 rearrangement, sequence reads were collapsed and filtered. Productive Simpson clonality was computed per sample as the square root of Simpson's diversity index over productive rearrangements. TCRdb carries this immuneACCESS record with in-frame sequences only. Its versions omit some clonotypes, under half of them owing to an unresolved V gene in the studies checked, with the rest unexplained. V, J and clone size reflect that table, while D and trimming were determined from the DNA. This sample holds under 300,000 clones; over 75% were observed only once. Together, the top ten hold around 2% of the sample.

Participants in the prospective study were enrolled through a virtual design, were aged roughly 18 to 95 years, and lived in under 25 United States geographic areas. Cohort assignment in the prospective study relied on participant-reported clinical history from a screening survey and a study questionnaire. Recovered participants in ImmuneRACE Cohort 3 were defined as having two consecutive negative NP/OP PCR tests, clearance from a healthcare professional, or resolution of symptoms. Mobile phlebotomists in the prospective study collected whole blood, serum and a nasopharyngeal or oropharyngeal swab from every participant. Participants in the prospective study had the option to provide additional blood draws and questionnaires over an approximately 2-month period. Before DNA extraction, prospective study blood samples were shipped either frozen or at room temperature. Regarding this clone: This receptor's antigen is unknown. No clone much larger than this one lies a single base away; base qualities are absent.

Trimming costs V 3 bases and J 9 bases, and their ends lie 9 bases apart. In the germline V gene, CDR1 corresponds to LGHNA and CDR2 to YNFKEQ. The CDR3 runs 12 amino acids, cysteine and phenylalanine included. Solely the CDR3 DNA is kept, with 36 bases framed from the first base. The investigation overall reported the following: How much clinical and demographic metadata was included differed by source and by participant, and the metadata was provided uncurated.

Input material: PBMCs or T cells enriched from blood (not recorded which). The TCR was taken from a woman aged 18-35 years who had recovered from COVID-19. Recombination linked TRBV4-2 to TRBJ2-4; no D segment can be confidently identified. The CDR3: CASSHENGIQYF. The nucleotides are TGTGCCAGCAGCCATGAGAATGGCATTCAGTACTTC.